The 7 T cell receptor beta chains reported below all come from one sample, sequenced in a study of post-analysis software for immune sequencing data. Study-wide results and caveats: Roughly 5 TRBV segments (TRBV5-6, TRBV5-1 and TRBV20-1 among them) occurred more frequently in patients than in controls.

TCR beta cDNA libraries had unique molecular identifiers. MiXCR, applied by TCRdb to the PCR reads, yields one record per CDR3 protein. The table has fewer than 700,000 distinct CDR3 sequences, around 44% seen once. No antigen has been assigned to these receptors. Sequencing was carried out using blood. These receptors were collected from a girl aged 10-17 years with multiple sclerosis.

This clonotype showed up many times. J is TRBJ2-7 and V is TRBV12-3 or TRBV12-4; D is uncertain. V shed 6 bases and J shed 3 bases, with 12 bases lying between them. CDR3 length equals 13 residues. DNA of the CDR3: TGTGCCAGCAGCCCCGGACGGAACTACGAGCAGTACTTC. Residues: CASSPGRNYEQYF.

This rearrangement joins TRBV24-1 to TRBJ2-1, with TRBD1 as a possible D gene (6 bases). V lost 3 bases and J 9 bases, leaving 20 bases between the germline ends. The length of the CDR3 is 16 residues. CDR1 and CDR2 (germline): KGHDR, SFDVKD. The CDR3 protein is CATSDLRGTLSGEQFF. In DNA, the CDR3 is TGTGCCACCAGTGATCTCAGGGGAACCCTCTCCGGTGAGCAGTTCTTC.

This clonotype has only a few counts. The chain uses TRBV7-2 and TRBJ2-5; maybe TRBD2 (6 bases). Trimming removed 1 base at V and 2 bases at J, with 8 bases between. The CDR3 has 14 residues. Per germline, CDR1 SGHTA and CDR2 FQGNSA. CDR3 nucleotides: TGTGCCAGCAGCTTAGTCCGGGAGCAAGAGACCCAGTACTTC. It yields the protein CASSLVREQETQYF. Looking up the rest from reference TRBV7-2 and TRBJ2-5 gives the full variable domain: GAGVSQSPSNKVTEKGKDVELRCDPISGHTALYWYRQSLGQGLEFLIYFQGNSAPDKSGLPSDRFSAERTGGSVSTLTIQRTQQEDSAVYLCASSLVREQETQYFGPGTRLLVL.

For this clonotype: At one end the junction does not follow the germline gene, possibly because of a read error. The chain combines TRBV2 with TRBJ1-1; possibly TRBD1 for D (6 bases). Germline lookup yields CDR1 SNHLY and CDR2 FYNNEI. The CDR3 runs 13 residues. CDR3 sequence reads: CAGRQETNTGAFF. CDR3 nucleotides: TGTGCCGGGAGACAGGAAACGAACACTGGAGCTTTCTTT.

This chain joins TRBV19 and TRBJ2-5; TRBD1 or TRBD2 may be the D gene (5 bases each). The germline gives CDR1 LNHDA, CDR2 SQIVND (reference sequence). The CDR3 runs 15 residues. V shed 5 bases and J shed 4 bases, with 17 bases lying between them. CDR3 sequence (DNA): TGTGCCAGTAGTTCCCTCGGGACGGGGCCAGAGACCCAGTACTTC. This codes for CASSSLGTGPETQYF.

This clonotype was counted between two and nine times. The chain couples TRBV5-1 to TRBJ2-7, with D perhaps matching TRBD1 (6 bases). The CDR3 totals 13 residues. The germline V and J ends were trimmed by 4 bases and 2 bases, with 10 bases remaining between them. The V gene's germline CDR1 is SGHRS and CDR2 YFSETQ. CDR3 nucleotides: TGCGCCAGCAGCACCGGACAGACCTACGAGCAGTACTTC. This sequence encodes CASSTGQTYEQYF.

This clonotype was seen a few times. The J gene is TRBJ2-7, the V gene TRBV20-1; a possible D gene is TRBD2 (6 bases). Germline-derived CDR1 and CDR2 are DFQATT and SNEGSKA (reference sequence). Trimming removed 1 base at V and 6 bases at J, with 7 bases between. The CDR3 contains 11 residues. CDR3 residues: CSARVAVEQYF. The CDR3 DNA follows: TGCAGTGCTAGAGTAGCGGTCGAGCAGTACTTC.